This T cell receptor (beta chain) was recorded in a study of response to subunit inactivated influenza vaccine (dated by TCRdb to 2016 to 2018). For context, the study as a whole: Deep quantitative profiling of the T cell receptor repertoire was used in the study to follow responses to a trivalent subunit inactivated influenza vaccine.

V is clipped by 6 bases and J by 5 bases, and the sequence between their germline boundaries is 6 bases long. The CDR3 covers 11 residues, taking in both the cysteine and the phenylalanine. This entry keeps only the CDR3 DNA: 33 bases, framed from base 1. Looking up the germline V gene yields CDR1 ENHRY and CDR2 SYGVKD. Libraries were constructed by RT-PCR. The listed sequencing device is Illumina HiSeq 2500. TCRdb took the public reads, trimmed them with fastp at Q25, ran MiXCR for clone calling and kept in-frame beta chains. Merged by CDR3 protein, the rows form single entries marked with the most common genes and DNA. The sample data list more than 400,000 distinct CDR3 sequences, and around 9.9% of these were observed just once. 10% to 15% of the sample is in the top ten clones. Beyond this particular receptor, the publication reports: According to the authors, only a limited number of new T cells may be recruited by each seasonal influenza vaccination.

This clonotype was seen many times. The antigen it binds to is not known. Base quality data are lacking; no much larger clone is found one base away. The time point label, read with the paper, signifies: approximately 40 days after influenza vaccine administration. The chain employs TRBV10-3 and TRBJ2-3; the D gene remains uncertain. The sample consisted of PBMCs from blood, taken 45 days after vaccination. This clonotype was sampled from a man aged 45-65 years who received an inactivated influenza vaccine. Donor details come from another sample of the same person, matched by shared clones. This receptor has the CDR3 CAISPRDTQYF. DNA sequence: TGTGCCATCAGCCCCAGAGATACGCAGTATTTT.